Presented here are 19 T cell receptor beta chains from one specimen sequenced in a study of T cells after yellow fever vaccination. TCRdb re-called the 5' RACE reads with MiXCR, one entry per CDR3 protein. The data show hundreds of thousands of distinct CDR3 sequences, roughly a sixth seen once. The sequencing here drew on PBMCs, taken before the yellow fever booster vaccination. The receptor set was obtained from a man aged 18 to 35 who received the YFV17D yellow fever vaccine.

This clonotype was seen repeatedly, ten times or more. The DNA for the CDR3 is TGTGCCAGCAGCGATGTGAACACCGGGGAGCTGTTTTTT. This encodes CASSDVNTGELFF. This sequence joins TRBV9 and TRBJ2-2; D gene ambiguous. This CDR3 contains 13 residues. Trimming took off 3 bases at V and 1 base at J, with 4 bases between the two ends. Germline CDR1 SGDLS, CDR2 YYNGEE.

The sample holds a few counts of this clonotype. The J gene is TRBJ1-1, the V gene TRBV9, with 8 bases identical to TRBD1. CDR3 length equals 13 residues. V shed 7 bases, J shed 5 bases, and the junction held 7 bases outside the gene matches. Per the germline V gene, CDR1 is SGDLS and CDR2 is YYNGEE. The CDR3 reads CASGQGGKTEAFF. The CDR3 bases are TGTGCCAGCGGACAGGGTGGGAAGACTGAAGCTTTCTTT. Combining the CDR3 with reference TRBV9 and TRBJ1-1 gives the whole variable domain DSGVTQTPKHLITATGQRVTLRCSPRSGDLSVYWYQQSLDQGLQFLIQYYNGEERAKGNILERFSAQQFPDLHSELNLSSLELGDSALYFCASGQGGKTEAFFGQGTRLTVV.

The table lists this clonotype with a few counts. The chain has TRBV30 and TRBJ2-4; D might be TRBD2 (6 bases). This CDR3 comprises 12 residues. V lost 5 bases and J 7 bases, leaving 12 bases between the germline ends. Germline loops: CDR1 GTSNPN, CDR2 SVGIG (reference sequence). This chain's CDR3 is CAWGTEGNIQYF. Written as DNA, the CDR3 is TGTGCCTGGGGGACTGAGGGGAACATTCAGTACTTC. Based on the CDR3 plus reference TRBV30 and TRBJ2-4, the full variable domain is SQTIHQWPATLVQPVGSPLSLECTVEGTSNPNLYWYRQAAGRGLQLLFYSVGIGQISSEVPQNLSASRPQDRQFILSSKKLLLSDSGFYLCAWGTEGNIQYFGAGTRLSVL.

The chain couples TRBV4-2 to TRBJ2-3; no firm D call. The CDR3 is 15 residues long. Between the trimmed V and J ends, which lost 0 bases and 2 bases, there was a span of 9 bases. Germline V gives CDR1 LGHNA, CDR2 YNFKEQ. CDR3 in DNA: TGTGCCAGCAGCCAAGAATACTCTCACACAGATACGCAGTATTTT. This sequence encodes CASSQEYSHTDTQYF.

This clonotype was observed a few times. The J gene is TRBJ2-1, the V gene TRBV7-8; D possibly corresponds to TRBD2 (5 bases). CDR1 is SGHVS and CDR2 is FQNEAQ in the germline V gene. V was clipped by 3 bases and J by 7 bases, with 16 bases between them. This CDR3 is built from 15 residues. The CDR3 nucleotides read TGTGCCAGCAGCTTTGTCGGGGTAGCGAGGAATGAGCAGTTCTTC. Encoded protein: CASSFVGVARNEQFF.

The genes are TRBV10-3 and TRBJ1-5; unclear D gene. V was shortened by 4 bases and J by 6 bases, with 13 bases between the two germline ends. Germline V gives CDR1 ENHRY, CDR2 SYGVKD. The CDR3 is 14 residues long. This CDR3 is CAISASHVSQPQHF. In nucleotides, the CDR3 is TGTGCCATCAGTGCTAGCCATGTTAGTCAGCCCCAGCATTTT.

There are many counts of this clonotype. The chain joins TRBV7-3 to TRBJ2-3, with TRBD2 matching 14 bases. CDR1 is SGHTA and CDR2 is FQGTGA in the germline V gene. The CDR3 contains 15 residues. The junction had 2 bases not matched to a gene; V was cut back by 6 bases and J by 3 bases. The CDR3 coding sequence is TGTGCCAGCAGACGGACTAGCGGGGGGACAGATACGCAGTATTTT. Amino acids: CASRRTSGGTDTQYF.

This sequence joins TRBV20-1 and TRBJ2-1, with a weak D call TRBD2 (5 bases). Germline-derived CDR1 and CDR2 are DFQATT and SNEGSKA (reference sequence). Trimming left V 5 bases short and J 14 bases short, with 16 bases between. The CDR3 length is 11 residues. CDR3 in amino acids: CSAVVGVGEFF. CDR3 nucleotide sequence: TGCAGTGCTGTGGTGGGAGTCGGGGAGTTCTTC.

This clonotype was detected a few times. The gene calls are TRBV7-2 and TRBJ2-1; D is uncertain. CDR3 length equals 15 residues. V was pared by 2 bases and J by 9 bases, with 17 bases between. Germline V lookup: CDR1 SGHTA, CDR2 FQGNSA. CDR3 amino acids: CASSLFSKGSGEQFF. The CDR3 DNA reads TGTGCCAGCAGCTTATTTTCGAAAGGTTCAGGTGAGCAGTTCTTC.

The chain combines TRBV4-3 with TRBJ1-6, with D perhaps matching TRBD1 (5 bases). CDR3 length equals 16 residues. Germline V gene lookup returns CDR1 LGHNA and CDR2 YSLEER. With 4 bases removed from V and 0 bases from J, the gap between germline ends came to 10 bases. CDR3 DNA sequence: TGCGCCAGCAGCCGAAGGGACTCCTCCTATAATTCACCCCTCCACTTT. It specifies CASSRRDSSYNSPLHF.

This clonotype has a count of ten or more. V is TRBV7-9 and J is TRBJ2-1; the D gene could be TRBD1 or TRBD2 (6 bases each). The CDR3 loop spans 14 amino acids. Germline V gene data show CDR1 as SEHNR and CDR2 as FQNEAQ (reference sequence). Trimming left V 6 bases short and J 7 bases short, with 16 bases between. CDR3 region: CASSITGAGNEQFF. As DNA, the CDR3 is TGTGCCAGCAGTATAACGGGGGCAGGGAATGAGCAGTTCTTC.

The CDR3 DNA reads as TGTGCCAGCAGTTTAGCGGGACAGGGTTCAGACAAACTGTTTTTT. Translating it yields CASSLAGQGSDKLFF. V is TRBV12-3 or TRBV12-4 and J is TRBJ1-4, with TRBD1 matching 9 bases. V lost 0 bases and J lost 11; bases outside the gene matches: 7. The CDR3 runs 15 residues.

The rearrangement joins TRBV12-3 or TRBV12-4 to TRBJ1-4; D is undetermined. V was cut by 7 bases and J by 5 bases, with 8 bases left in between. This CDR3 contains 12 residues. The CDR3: CASTLVNEKLFF. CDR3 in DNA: TGTGCCAGCACCCTTGTAAATGAAAAACTGTTTTTT.

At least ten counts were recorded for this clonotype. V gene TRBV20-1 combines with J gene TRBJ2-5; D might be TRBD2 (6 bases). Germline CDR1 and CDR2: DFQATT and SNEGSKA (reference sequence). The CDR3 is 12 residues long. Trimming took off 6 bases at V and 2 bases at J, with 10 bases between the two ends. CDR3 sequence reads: CSARDSQETQYF. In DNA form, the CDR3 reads TGCAGTGCCCGGGACTCTCAAGAGACCCAGTACTTC.

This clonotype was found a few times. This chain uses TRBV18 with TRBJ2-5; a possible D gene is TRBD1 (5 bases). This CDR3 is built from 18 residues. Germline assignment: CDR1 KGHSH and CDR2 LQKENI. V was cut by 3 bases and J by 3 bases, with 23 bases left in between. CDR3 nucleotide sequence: TGTGCCAGCTCACCTCTCGCGATGGCTTACACAGGAGAAGAGACCCAGTACTTC. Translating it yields CASSPLAMAYTGEETQYF.

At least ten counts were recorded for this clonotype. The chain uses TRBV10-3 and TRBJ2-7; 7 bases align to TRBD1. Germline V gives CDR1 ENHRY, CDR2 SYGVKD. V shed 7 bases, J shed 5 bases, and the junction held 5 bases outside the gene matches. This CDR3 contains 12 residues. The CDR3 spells CAITQRGHEQYF. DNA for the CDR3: TGTGCCATCACCCAGAGGGGGCACGAGCAGTACTTC.

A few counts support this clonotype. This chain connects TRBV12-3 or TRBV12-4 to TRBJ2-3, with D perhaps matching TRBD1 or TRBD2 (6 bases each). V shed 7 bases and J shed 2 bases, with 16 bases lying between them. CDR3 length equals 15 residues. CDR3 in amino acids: CASTPPGADTDTQYF. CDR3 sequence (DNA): TGTGCCAGCACTCCTCCGGGGGCGGACACAGATACGCAGTATTTT.

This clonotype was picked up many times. The CDR3 protein is CASSAMLGGGEETQYF. The CDR3 bases are TGCGCCAGCAGCGCAATGCTAGGTGGAGGTGAGGAGACCCAGTACTTC. The chain joins TRBV5-1 to TRBJ2-5; D is possibly TRBD2 (5 bases). The CDR3 is made up of 16 amino acids. Trimming removed 4 bases at V and 5 bases at J, with 21 bases between. Germline V gene lookup returns CDR1 SGHRS and CDR2 YFSETQ.

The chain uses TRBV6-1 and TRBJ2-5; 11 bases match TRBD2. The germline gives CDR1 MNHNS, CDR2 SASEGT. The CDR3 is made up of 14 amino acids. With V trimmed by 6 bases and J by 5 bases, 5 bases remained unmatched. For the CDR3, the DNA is TGTGCCAGCAGACTAGCGGGGGTGTCCGAGACCCAGTACTTC. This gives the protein CASRLAGVSETQYF.